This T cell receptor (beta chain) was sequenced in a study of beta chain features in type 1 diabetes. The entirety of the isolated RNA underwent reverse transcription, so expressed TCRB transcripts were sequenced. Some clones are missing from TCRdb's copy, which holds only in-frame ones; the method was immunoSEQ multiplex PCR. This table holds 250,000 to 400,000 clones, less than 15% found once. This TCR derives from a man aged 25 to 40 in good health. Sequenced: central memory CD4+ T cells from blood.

The CDR3: CASSHKGSTEAFF. The CDR3 nucleotides are TGCGCCAGCAGTCATAAAGGGAGCACTGAAGCTTTCTTT. This chain joins TRBV23-1 and TRBJ1-1; no reliable D call. TRBV23-1 is an ORF; its function is uncertain. V lost 3 bases, J lost 4 bases, and 9 bases lay in between. CDR3 length: 13 residues.